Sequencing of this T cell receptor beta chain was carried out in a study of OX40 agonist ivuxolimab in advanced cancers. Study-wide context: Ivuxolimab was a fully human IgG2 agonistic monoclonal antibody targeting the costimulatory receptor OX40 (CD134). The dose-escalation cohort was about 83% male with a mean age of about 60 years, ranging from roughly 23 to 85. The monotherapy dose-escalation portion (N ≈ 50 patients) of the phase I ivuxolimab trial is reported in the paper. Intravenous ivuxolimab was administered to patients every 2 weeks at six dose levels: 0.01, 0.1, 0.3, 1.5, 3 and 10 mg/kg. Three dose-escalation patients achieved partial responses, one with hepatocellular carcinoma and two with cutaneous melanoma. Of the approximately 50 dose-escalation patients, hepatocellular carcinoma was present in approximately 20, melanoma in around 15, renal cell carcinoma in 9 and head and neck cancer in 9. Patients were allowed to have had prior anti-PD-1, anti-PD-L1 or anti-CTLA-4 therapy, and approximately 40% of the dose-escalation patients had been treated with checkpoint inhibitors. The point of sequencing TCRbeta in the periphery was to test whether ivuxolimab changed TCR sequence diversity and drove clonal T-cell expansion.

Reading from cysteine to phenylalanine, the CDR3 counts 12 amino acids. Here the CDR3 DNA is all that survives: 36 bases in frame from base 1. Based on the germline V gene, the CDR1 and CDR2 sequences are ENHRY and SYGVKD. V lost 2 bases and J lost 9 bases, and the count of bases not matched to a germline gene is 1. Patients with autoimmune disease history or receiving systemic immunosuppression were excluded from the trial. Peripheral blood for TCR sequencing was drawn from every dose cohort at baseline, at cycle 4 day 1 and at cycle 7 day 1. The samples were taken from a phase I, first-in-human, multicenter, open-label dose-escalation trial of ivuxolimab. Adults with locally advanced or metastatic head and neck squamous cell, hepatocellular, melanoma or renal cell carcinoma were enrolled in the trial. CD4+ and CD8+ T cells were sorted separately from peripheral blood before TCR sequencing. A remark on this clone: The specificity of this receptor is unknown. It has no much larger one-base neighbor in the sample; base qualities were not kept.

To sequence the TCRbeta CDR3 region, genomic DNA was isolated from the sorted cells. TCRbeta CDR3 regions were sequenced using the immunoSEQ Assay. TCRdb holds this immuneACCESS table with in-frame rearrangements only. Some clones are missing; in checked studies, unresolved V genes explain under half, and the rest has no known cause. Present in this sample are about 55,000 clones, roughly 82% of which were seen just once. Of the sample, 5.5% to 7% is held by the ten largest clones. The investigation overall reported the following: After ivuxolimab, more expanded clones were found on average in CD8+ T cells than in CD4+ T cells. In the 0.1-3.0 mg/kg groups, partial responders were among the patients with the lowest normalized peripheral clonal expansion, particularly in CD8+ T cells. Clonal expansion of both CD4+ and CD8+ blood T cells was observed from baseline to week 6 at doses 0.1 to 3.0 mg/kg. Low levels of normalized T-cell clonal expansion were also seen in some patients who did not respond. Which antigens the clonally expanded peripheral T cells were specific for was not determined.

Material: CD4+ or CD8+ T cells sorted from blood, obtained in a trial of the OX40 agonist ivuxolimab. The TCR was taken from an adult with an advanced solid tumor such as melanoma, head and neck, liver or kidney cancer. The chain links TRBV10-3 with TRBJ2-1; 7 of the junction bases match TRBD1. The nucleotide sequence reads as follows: TGTGCCATCAGTGAGAGGGGGCCTGAGCAGTTCTTC. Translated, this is CAISERGPEQFF.